A selection of T cell receptor beta chains follows, all from one sample in a study of T cells in Graves' hyperthyroidism and ophthalmopathy. Each CDR3 protein gets one entry after TCRdb re-called the multiplex PCR reads with MiXCR. Altogether 490,000 or so distinct CDR3 sequences are present, over 45% being singletons, with the ten largest covering around two fifths. The specimen sequenced was peripheral blood or thyroid tissue (not recorded which). The receptors here all came from an adult woman with Graves' disease, either hyperthyroidism or ophthalmopathy (not recorded which). CDR3s include the opening cysteine and the closing phenylalanine or tryptophan. Each record gives: V gene, CDR3 protein.

TRBV7-9 CASSLDPGKGETQYF
TRBV11-1 CASSPRFGLETQYF
TRBV7-2 CASSLVQRETQYF
TRBV14 CASSYQFDYGYTF
TRBV15 CATSRDLGSWTVERANPLGKLFF
TRBV20-1 CSARGTGMNTEAFF
TRBV12-3/TRBV12-4 CASSPSGAHQPQHF
TRBV19 CASSISVGNEQFF
TRBV19 CASSRGGLRSYEQYF
TRBV10-3 CAIARGLMDSGNTIYF
TRBV29-1 CSVEAGQPGTQYF
TRBV5-1 CASSLFGGPYGYTF
TRBV20-1 CSARPTGVVEKLFF
TRBV7-9 CASSLRVSPYEQYF
TRBV7-8 CASSSQQANTEAFF
TRBV7-6 CASSLVLDANEQYF
TRBV5-6 CASSLLSTANTEAFF
TRBV5-5 CASSSLDLLMVTEAFF
TRBV2 CASSESQTRGEQYF
TRBV15 CATRTGGAGANVLTF
TRBV19 CASSMRGSPYEQYF
TRBV20-1 CSATGRRKRGLMNTEAFF
TRBV28 CASSLFEEGEQYF
TRBV2 CASREINGGQEAFF
TRBV19 CASSSGTRRGTEAFF
TRBV7-6 CASSSEPQGAETQYF
TRBV20-1 CSALAGRYEKLFF
TRBV29-1 CSVEDKPRGANVLTF
TRBV19 CASSTMPGGGQPQHF
TRBV20-1 CSVGLAGGPTYEQYF
TRBV20-1 CSATGTSGTSAYEQYF
TRBV20-1 CSARVSDRGQYEQYF
TRBV10-3 CAIRYSPLHF
TRBV29-1 CSVTVSNEQYF
TRBV13 CASRPYGGNSNQPQHF
TRBV10-3 CAITSEYGGETQYF
TRBV5-6 CASSPWTGPQPQHF
TRBV7-8 CASSSGQGTTYF
TRBV20-1 CSARDPRQSYGYTF
TRBV11-1 CASQSGGGSEQYF
TRBV5-1 CASSLSRGGQETQYF
TRBV7-7 CASSLAIGRNTIYF
TRBV9 CASSFLPTATYEQYF
TRBV2 CASGGGRTGGFYEQYF
TRBV7-8 CASSFQGADQPQHF
TRBV11-1 CASSLETGRQPQHF
TRBV5-1 CASSADTGELFF
TRBV29-1 CSVGKGQGDDGYTF
TRBV5-8 CASSLVSGTGGYGYTF
TRBV6-2/TRBV6-3 CASSPGGSSNQPQHF
TRBV10-3 CAISDTGFGETQYF
TRBV29-1 CSVERVGQGEAFF
TRBV5-5 CASSLDAANTEAFF
TRBV20-1 CSASAGSTEAFF
TRBV28 CASKYTEAFF
TRBV7-9 CASSWASGANVLTF
TRBV28 CASSPTGYYGYTF